The 32 T cell receptor beta chains in this list originate from one sample, sequenced in a study of identical twins. TCRdb fed the 5' RACE reads into MiXCR, producing one record per CDR3 protein. This sample has 450,000 to 600,000 distinct CDR3 sequences, with under 25% found just once. The same specimen was also included in a second study, on yellow fever vaccine responses in identical twins.

The specimen was CD4+ T cells sorted from blood. The receptor set was obtained from a woman aged 18-29 years in good health.

This clonotype was detected a few times. The J gene is TRBJ1-2, the V gene TRBV3-1, with 10 bases lining up with TRBD1. The CDR3 consists of 15 residues. Germline V CDR1 and CDR2: LGHDT, YNNKEL (reference sequence). Trimming at V came to 2 bases and at J to 3 bases, leaving 3 bases not matched to a gene. CDR3 nucleotides: TGTGCCAGCAGCCAAAGACAGGGGGCCCACTATGGCTACACCTTC. It is translated as CASSQRQGAHYGYTF.

CDR3 coding DNA: TGTGCCAGCAGTGAGTGGAAGGGCACCTACGAGCAGTACTTC. Protein product: CASSEWKGTYEQYF. The J gene is TRBJ2-7, the V gene TRBV2; D uncertain. Trimming stripped 3 bases from V and 2 bases from J, with 11 bases between. The CDR3 loop spans 14 amino acids. Germline V gene data show CDR1 as SNHLY and CDR2 as FYNNEI. The full variable domain, its missing parts supplied by reference TRBV2 and TRBJ2-7, is EPEVTQTPSHQVTQMGQEVILRCVPISNHLYFYWYRQILGQKVEFLVSFYNNEISEKSEIFDDQFSVERPDGSNFTLKIRSTKLEDSAMYFCASSEWKGTYEQYFGPGTRLTVT.

The chain links TRBV12-3 or TRBV12-4 to TRBJ2-5; D is unclear. With 3 bases removed from V and 0 bases from J, the gap between germline ends came to 8 bases. The CDR3 sequence is 14 residues long. DNA for the CDR3: TGTGCCAGCAGTTTCCGGACGGACCAAGAGACCCAGTACTTC. As protein: CASSFRTDQETQYF.

This clonotype was recorded a few times. The chain carries TRBV6-2 or TRBV6-3 and TRBJ1-1, with D possibly being TRBD1 (6 bases). Trimming shortened V by 0 bases and J by 4 bases, and 12 bases separated the two germline ends. This CDR3 is built from 15 residues. CDR1 is MNHEY and CDR2 is SVGEGT in the germline V gene. The CDR3 loop is CASSYSAQGITEAFF. CDR3 sequence (DNA): TGTGCCAGCAGTTACTCGGCACAGGGTATCACTGAAGCTTTCTTT.

This chain joins TRBV6-5 and TRBJ2-1; D perhaps matches TRBD2 (6 bases). The CDR3 extends over 15 amino acids. Germline lookup yields CDR1 MNHEY and CDR2 SVGAGI. The V and J ends lost 0 bases and 6 bases respectively, with 12 bases between them. In DNA, the CDR3 is TGTGCCAGCAGTTACTCGGGTGCGGGGAGCAATGAGCAGTTCTTC. It yields the protein CASSYSGAGSNEQFF.

This clonotype turned up a few times. CDR3 amino acids: CASSLVGANSYNEQFF. CDR3 coding DNA: TGTGCCAGCAGCTTGGTAGGCGCCAACTCCTACAATGAGCAGTTCTTC. The genes are TRBV9 and TRBJ2-1; the D is unclear. The CDR3 consists of 16 residues. The germline V gene has CDR1 SGDLS and CDR2 YYNGEE. V was cut by 4 bases and J by 0 bases, with 14 bases left in between.

There are a few counts of this clonotype. The chain employs TRBV5-1 and TRBJ2-3; D gene uncertain. The V and J ends lost 0 bases and 5 bases respectively, with 13 bases between them. The CDR3 is 15 residues long. Germline-derived CDR1 and CDR2 are SGHRS and YFSETQ. This CDR3 reads CASSLEAPTGDTQYF. In DNA form, the CDR3 reads TGCGCCAGCAGCTTGGAAGCACCGACTGGAGATACGCAGTATTTT.

This clonotype was observed a few times. CDR3 nucleotides: TGTGCCAGCAGTTTAGGGCGGGGGGGCCTCGACGAGCAGTACGTC. Translation: CASSLGRGGLDEQYV. V gene TRBV12-3 or TRBV12-4 combines with J gene TRBJ2-7, with 9 bases matching TRBD2. V dropped 1 base and J dropped 5; count of bases not matched to a gene: 6. The CDR3 consists of 15 residues.

This clonotype occurred once. This chain connects TRBV7-6 to TRBJ2-2, with 8 positions matching TRBD2. The CDR3 length is 16 residues. Germline CDR1 is SGHVS and CDR2 is FNYEAQ. J lost 7 bases, V lost 1 base, and 8 bases had no gene match. The CDR3 DNA is TGTGCCAGCAGCTTAGGGAGCGGGAGTCGGGTCGGGGAGCTGTTTTTT. Encoded protein: CASSLGSGSRVGELFF.

CDR3 DNA sequence: TGCGCCAGCAGCCAAGATGTGTCTAGCGGGATTACGGATGAGCAGTTCTTC. Amino acids: CASSQDVSSGITDEQFF. This chain links TRBV4-1 with TRBJ2-1; 9 nucleotides match TRBD2. CDR1 MGHRA and CDR2 YSYEKL come from the germline V gene. The CDR3 runs to 17 residues. V gave up 0 bases and J gave up 8 bases; unmatched junction bases: 11.

This clonotype was counted between two and nine times. The chain links TRBV28 to TRBJ2-3; D is unresolved. Germline CDR1 reads MDHEN; CDR2 reads SYDVKM. The length of the CDR3 is 12 residues. Trimming took off 2 bases at V and 11 bases at J, with 11 bases between the two ends. The DNA for the CDR3 is TGTGCCAGCAGTTTAGGTTCTCTATGGCAGTATTTT. As protein: CASSLGSLWQYF.

This clonotype was observed a handful of times. The V and J genes are TRBV10-3 and TRBJ2-5; TRBD2 might be the D (7 bases). The CDR3 runs to 13 residues. Germline V CDR1 and CDR2: ENHRY, SYGVKD. V gave up 4 bases and J gave up 5 bases, with 11 bases separating them. CDR3 amino acids: CAISGGGEETQYF. CDR3 in DNA: TGTGCCATCAGTGGAGGGGGGGAGGAGACCCAGTACTTC.

This chain connects TRBV7-6 to TRBJ1-5, with unresolved D. The CDR3 is 14 amino acids. CDR1 is SGHVS, CDR2 FNYEAQ, per germline. Trimming pared 5 bases from V and 6 bases from J, leaving 14 bases between. This CDR3 is CASSRQEGTQPQHF. In DNA form, the CDR3 reads TGTGCCAGCAGCCGACAAGAGGGCACTCAGCCCCAGCATTTT.

This sequence joins TRBV3-1 and TRBJ1-5; D is uncertain. The V and J ends lost 4 bases and 4 bases respectively, with 11 bases between them. The germline V gene encodes CDR1 LGHDT and CDR2 YNNKEL (reference sequence). The CDR3 is 14 amino acids. Written as DNA, the CDR3 is TGTGCCAGCAGCCCAGGAACAGAAAATCAGCCCCAGCATTTT. Encoded protein: CASSPGTENQPQHF.

This clonotype was seen more than once but under ten times. The genes are TRBV5-1 and TRBJ2-3, with a tentative D call TRBD1 (7 bases). The V and J ends lost 4 bases and 2 bases respectively, with 11 bases between them. There are 14 residues in the CDR3. Per the germline V gene, CDR1 is SGHRS and CDR2 is YFSETQ. The CDR3 sequence: CASSAGQNTDTQYF. Written as DNA, the CDR3 is TGCGCCAGCAGCGCGGGACAGAACACAGATACGCAGTATTTT.

CDR3 residues: CASSMVQGETQYF. The CDR3 DNA follows: TGTGCCAGTAGTATGGTGCAGGGAGAGACCCAGTACTTC. V usage is TRBV19 and J usage is TRBJ2-5; TRBD1 might be the D (5 bases). The V and J ends lost 3 bases and 4 bases respectively, with 9 bases between them. The CDR3 sequence is 13 residues long. Germline lookup yields CDR1 LNHDA and CDR2 SQIVND (reference sequence).

The V gene is TRBV20-1, the J gene TRBJ2-5, with TRBD2 matching 8 bases. CDR1 is DFQATT, CDR2 SNEGSKA, per germline (reference sequence). The CDR3 extends over 15 amino acids. Germline trimming cut 6 bases from V and 3 bases from J; bases unmatched to any gene: 12. The CDR3 DNA reads as TGCAGTGCCGGGAGGGTCTTGGGGCCAAAAGAGACCCAGTACTTC. As protein: CSAGRVLGPKETQYF.

This chain links TRBV24-1 with TRBJ2-1; D is unclear. Between the trimmed V and J ends, which lost 2 bases and 5 bases, there was a span of 6 bases. The germline V gene encodes CDR1 KGHDR and CDR2 SFDVKD. CDR3 length: 13 amino acids. CDR3 protein: CATSDSTNNEQFF. In nucleotides, the CDR3 is TGTGCCACCAGTGATTCGACCAACAATGAGCAGTTCTTC.

This clonotype appeared a few times. The CDR3 bases are TGCGCCAGCAGCTTCGGGGGGGCGGGCAACGAGCAGTACTTC. It translates to CASSFGGAGNEQYF. The chain uses TRBV5-1 and TRBJ2-7; 8 bases fit TRBD2. The CDR3 loop spans 14 amino acids. Germline V gene data show CDR1 as SGHRS and CDR2 as YFSETQ. The V and J ends lost 2 bases and 5 bases, in that order; junction bases with no gene match: 6.

This clonotype was seen only a few times. In DNA form, the CDR3 reads TGCGCCAGCAGCCAAGATGAGCGGGGGGGCCTAAAAAACATTCAGTACTTC. Translation: CASSQDERGGLKNIQYF. The gene calls are TRBV4-1 and TRBJ2-4; 10 bases match TRBD2. V was clipped by 0 bases and J by 4 bases; unmatched bases: 6. Germline-derived CDR1 and CDR2 are MGHRA and YSYEKL. The CDR3 is 17 residues long.

The V gene is TRBV2, the J gene TRBJ2-2; D unclear. Looked up from germline, CDR1 is SNHLY and CDR2 is FYNNEI. The CDR3 is 15 amino acids. V was shortened by 4 bases and J by 3 bases, with 12 bases between the two germline ends. CDR3 loop: CASSVRVLDTGELFF. In DNA, the CDR3 is TGTGCCAGCAGTGTACGAGTGCTTGACACCGGGGAGCTGTTTTTT. Complete variable domain (other parts from reference TRBV2 and TRBJ2-2): EPEVTQTPSHQVTQMGQEVILRCVPISNHLYFYWYRQILGQKVEFLVSFYNNEISEKSEIFDDQFSVERPDGSNFTLKIRSTKLEDSAMYFCASSVRVLDTGELFFGEGSRLTVL.

The chain joins TRBV25-1 to TRBJ2-3; 8 nucleotides align to TRBD1. Trimming took 3 bases from V and 6 from J; bases not matched to a gene: 14. The CDR3 is 17 residues long. The germline CDR1 and CDR2 sequences are MGHDK and SYGVNS. Here the CDR3 DNA reads TGTGCCAGCAGTGATTATCAAGGACAGGGAGGTGATGATACGCAGTATTTT. Its protein is CASSDYQGQGGDDTQYF. The variable domain in full, with the rest retrieved from reference TRBV25-1 and TRBJ2-3, is EADIYQTPRYLVIGTGKKITLECSQTMGHDKMYWYQQDPGMELHLIHYSYGVNSTEKGDLSSESTVSRIRTEHFPLTLESARPSHTSQYLCASSDYQGQGGDDTQYFGPGTRLTVL.

This clonotype has more than one count but fewer than ten. The chain employs TRBV6-5 and TRBJ1-1, with TRBD1 matching 7 bases. The germline CDR1 and CDR2 sequences are MNHEY and SVGAGI. The CDR3 loop spans 16 amino acids. V dropped 0 bases and J dropped 2; count of bases not matched to a gene: 6. CDR3 nucleotide sequence: TGTGCCAGCAGTTACTCCGGGACAGTTACCAACACTGAAGCTTTCTTT. Translation: CASSYSGTVTNTEAFF.

This clonotype was detected a few times. J is TRBJ2-3 and V is TRBV24-1; the match to TRBD1 covers 7 bases. J lost 4 bases, V lost 4 bases, and 7 bases had no gene match. The CDR3 runs 15 residues. CDR1 is KGHDR, CDR2 SFDVKD, per germline. CDR3 loop: CATSDPTGFADTQYF. The CDR3 nucleotides read TGTGCCACCAGTGACCCGACAGGGTTCGCAGATACGCAGTATTTT.

V and J are TRBV3-1 and TRBJ2-5; 9 bases line up with TRBD2. CDR1 and CDR2 (germline): LGHDT, YNNKEL (reference sequence). This CDR3 comprises 15 residues. V gave up 4 bases and J gave up 2 bases; unmatched junction bases: 5. CDR3 bases: TGTGCCAGCAGCCTTCAGCTAGCGGGGCAAGAGACCCAGTACTTC. Amino acid sequence: CASSLQLAGQETQYF.

In this sample, this clonotype turned up a few times. The chain is built from TRBV29-1 and TRBJ2-1; 7 positions match TRBD2. Germline-derived CDR1 and CDR2 are SQVTM and ANQGSEA. The CDR3 is 13 residues long. With V trimmed by 6 bases and J by 0 bases, 2 bases remained unmatched. CDR3 residues: CSVRGSSYNEQFF. CDR3 coding DNA: TGCAGCGTGCGGGGGAGCTCCTACAATGAGCAGTTCTTC.

The genes are TRBV11-2 and TRBJ2-1; TRBD1 agrees at 10 bases. Germline V gene lookup returns CDR1 SGHAT and CDR2 FQNNGV. The J segment lost 2 bases and the V segment lost 3 bases, leaving 1 base of the junction unmatched. The length of the CDR3 is 15 residues. The CDR3 bases are TGTGCCAGCAGCTTGACAGGGGGCCCCTACAATGAGCAGTTCTTC. It yields the protein CASSLTGGPYNEQFF. Full variable domain (rest looked up from reference TRBV11-2 and TRBJ2-1): EAGVAQSPRYKIIEKRQSVAFWCNPISGHATLYWYQQILGQGPKLLIQFQNNGVVDDSQLPKDRFSAERLKGVDSTLKIQPAKLEDSAVYLCASSLTGGPYNEQFFGPGTRLTVL.

The genes are TRBV12-3 or TRBV12-4 and TRBJ2-5, with D unresolved. The CDR3 runs 13 residues. V lost 2 bases and J 2 bases, leaving 6 bases between the germline ends. CDR3 bases: TGTGCCAGCAGTTTATCTAAACAAGAGACCCAGTACTTC. Translated, it gives CASSLSKQETQYF.

This rearrangement joins TRBV3-1 to TRBJ2-1; tentatively, D is TRBD1 or TRBD2 (5 bases each). Trimming shortened V by 4 bases and J by 9 bases, and 13 bases separated the two germline ends. CDR3 length: 13 residues. Germline CDR1 LGHDT, CDR2 YNNKEL (reference sequence). The CDR3: CASSLAGSAEQFF. CDR3 DNA sequence: TGTGCCAGCAGCCTCGCAGGGAGTGCTGAGCAGTTCTTC.

The V gene is TRBV5-1, the J gene TRBJ2-3; the D gene could be TRBD1 or TRBD2 (5 bases each). The CDR3 length is 15 residues. V was clipped by 1 base and J by 2 bases, with 11 bases between them. Per the germline V gene, CDR1 is SGHRS and CDR2 is YFSETQ. As DNA, the CDR3 is TGCGCCAGCAGCTTGTTTGTGGGACCCACAGATACGCAGTATTTT. Its translation: CASSLFVGPTDTQYF.

This clonotype was counted between two and nine times. V and J are TRBV28 and TRBJ1-5; the D is unclear. The germline CDR1 and CDR2 sequences are MDHEN and SYDVKM. Trimming left V 3 bases short and J 2 bases short, with 11 bases between. The CDR3 covers 15 residues. CDR3 sequence (DNA): TGTGCCAGCAGTTTCACCCTGTGGGGCAATCAGCCCCAGCATTTT. Its protein is CASSFTLWGNQPQHF.

This clonotype was seen a few times. The CDR3, as DNA: TGTGCCAGCTCACTAACTAGCGGGAGTGGCACAGATACGCAGTATTTT. Its translation: CASSLTSGSGTDTQYF. The chain employs TRBV18 and TRBJ2-3; 11 positions match TRBD2. Germline loops: CDR1 KGHSH, CDR2 LQKENI. The CDR3 is 16 amino acids. V gave up 4 bases and J gave up 1 base; unmatched junction bases: 4.